The rows below give T cell receptor beta chains drawn from one sample of a study of blood T cell repertoires in COVID-19. This table comes from immunoSEQ multiplex PCR, and its TCRdb copy is limited to in-frame clones, with some not included. The sample carries tens of thousands of clones, approximately 84% recorded once. Sequencing input: peripheral blood. The receptor source for this set is a man aged 50 to 59 with active COVID-19. The CDR3 runs from the conserved cysteine through the conserved F or W. The D gene is left open where the match is weak. Clone size is not always given. Where it is, it says once, few, many or a class for expanded clones.

V	D	J	size	DNA	CDR3
TRBV12-3/TRBV12-4	NA	TRBJ2-2	NA	TGTGCCAGCAGAGACAGGTGGAACGGGGAGCTGTTTTTT	CASRDRWNGELFF
TRBV27	NA	TRBJ2-7	NA	TGTGCCAGCACCAACGGGACACTTTCCTACGAGCAGTACTTC	CASTNGTLSYEQYF
TRBV7-2	TRBD2	TRBJ2-5	NA	TGTGCCAGCAGCCCGAAGCGGGGGAAAGAGACCCAGTACTTC	CASSPKRGKETQYF
TRBV2	TRBD2	TRBJ2-3	NA	TGTGCCAGCAGTCCCGTAGCGGGCCGCACAGATACGCAGTATTTT	CASSPVAGRTDTQYF
TRBV10-2	TRBD1	TRBJ1-1	NA	TGCGCCAGCAGTGAGATCGTCGGGACAGGGGCCCTGTTGAGTGAAGCTTTCTTT	CASSEIVGTGALLSEAFF
TRBV18	TRBD1	TRBJ2-7	NA	TGTGCCAGCTCAGCGGACAGGTCCTACGAGCAGTACTTC	CASSADRSYEQYF
TRBV7-9	NA	TRBJ1-6	NA	TGTGCCAGCAGCTTAGGCAGGGATAATTCACCCCTCCACTTT	CASSLGRDNSPLHF
TRBV7-2	TRBD1	TRBJ2-1	NA	TGTGCCACTGGGGGACAGGTCTACAATGAGCAGTTCTTC	CATGGQVYNEQFF
TRBV5-6	NA	TRBJ1-2	few	TGTGCCAGCAGCCTGGTCAGGCAGTTCTATGGCTACACCTTC	CASSLVRQFYGYTF
TRBV7-8	TRBD2	TRBJ2-1	NA	TGTGCCAGCAGCTTAGGGCGACTAGCGGGGGCGAATGAGCAGTTCTTC	CASSLGRLAGANEQFF
TRBV7-8	TRBD1	TRBJ2-7	NA	TGTGCCAGCAGCTTATATCGCAACCCCGGGACAGGGGGCTCCTACGAGCAGTACTTC	CASSLYRNPGTGGSYEQYF
TRBV5-1	NA	TRBJ1-1	NA	TGCGCCAGCAGCTTGGGAAGGGGTTCGACTGAAGCTTTCTTT	CASSLGRGSTEAFF
TRBV5-1	TRBD1	TRBJ1-1	once	TGCGCCAGCAGCTTGAGAGGGGGCTCGAGGAACACTGAAGCTTTCTTT	CASSLRGGSRNTEAFF
TRBV7-2	NA	TRBJ1-2	NA	TGTGCCAGCAGCTTAGAAGGGGTCTATGGCTACACCTTC	CASSLEGVYGYTF
TRBV4-1	NA	TRBJ2-2	NA	TGCGCCAGCAGCAGTCTGAGCGTCAGGGAAGTTCCTTCCGGGGAGCTGTTTTTT	CASSSLSVREVPSGELFF
TRBV11-2	NA	TRBJ1-6	NA	TGTGCCAGCAGCTTTTTTCAGGGCTCCTCTTCACCCCTCCACTTT	CASSFFQGSSSPLHF
TRBV6-6	NA	TRBJ1-2	few	TGTGCCAGCAGTTACTCCCCCACAGGGAGCTATGGCTACACCTTC	CASSYSPTGSYGYTF
TRBV4-1	TRBD2	TRBJ2-3	NA	TGCGCCAGCAGCCAAGACGGGCTAGCGGGGCGCACAGATACGCAGTATTTT	CASSQDGLAGRTDTQYF
TRBV3-1/TRBV3-2	TRBD1	TRBJ1-1	NA	TGTGCCAGCAGCCAAGAAGACAGGGGGGGAACTGAAGCTTTCTTT	CASSQEDRGGTEAFF
TRBV5-1	NA	TRBJ2-7	once	TGCGCCAGCAGCAACAACTACGAGCAGTACTTC	CASSNNYEQYF
TRBV27	NA	TRBJ2-5	NA	TGTGCCAGCAGCCTCAGGGCGGGGCAATTCGAGGAGACCCAGTACTTC	CASSLRAGQFEETQYF
TRBV7-9	NA	TRBJ2-7	NA	TGTGCCAGCAGACCTTCGGGGAGCTCCTACGAGCAGTACTTC	CASRPSGSSYEQYF
TRBV4-2	TRBD2	TRBJ2-5	NA	TGTGCCAGCAGCCAAAGGTCTAGCGGGGCTGAGACCCAGTACTTC	CASSQRSSGAETQYF
TRBV25-1	TRBD1	TRBJ1-4	once	TGTGCCAGCAGTGATTTTCCCGGACAGGGGGAAAAACTGTTTTTT	CASSDFPGQGEKLFF
TRBV5-8	TRBD1	TRBJ2-6	NA	TGTGCCAGCAGACGGTCCCCGGGACAGGGGGCCCCCTGGGCCAACGTCCTGACTTTC	CASRRSPGQGAPWANVLTF
TRBV7-2	TRBD2	TRBJ2-1	NA	TGTGCCAGCAGCTTGGAGACTAGCGGGAACAATGAGCAGTTCTTC	CASSLETSGNNEQFF
TRBV11-2	NA	TRBJ1-4	NA	TGTGCCAGCAGCTTCAGGGGCTCTGAAAAACTGTTTTTT	CASSFRGSEKLFF
TRBV5-4	TRBD1	TRBJ2-5	few	TGTGCCAGCAGCCCGAGACAGGGGGCGGGTGAGACCCAGTACTTC	CASSPRQGAGETQYF
TRBV18	TRBD1	TRBJ2-7	NA	TGTGCCAGCTCACCGCGACAGGGGGGCTCCTACGAGCAGTACTTC	CASSPRQGGSYEQYF
TRBV2	NA	TRBJ1-2	NA	TGTGCCAGCAGTGAAACTGGTATCTATGGCTACACCTTC	CASSETGIYGYTF
TRBV5-5	NA	TRBJ2-7	NA	TGTGCCAGCAGCGGGGGGTCTTGGGTTGACGAGCAGTACTTC	CASSGGSWVDEQYF
TRBV10-3	NA	TRBJ1-5	NA	TGTGCCGCCTCGGGGGGGCTGGCGGCTCGGGAACAGCCCCAGCATTTT	CAASGGLAAREQPQHF
TRBV9	TRBD2	TRBJ2-7	NA	TGTGCCAGCAGCGGCCTTAGCGGGGTGGATTTCTACGAGCAGTACTTC	CASSGLSGVDFYEQYF
TRBV5-1	NA	TRBJ1-4	NA	TGCGCCAGCAGCTTGGCCGGTTCGGGGATTAATGAAAAACTGTTTTTT	CASSLAGSGINEKLFF
TRBV10-3	TRBD1	TRBJ1-6	NA	TGTGCCATCAGTGAGTTGCCGGGACAGGGTGTAAGCTCACCCCTCCACTTT	CAISELPGQGVSSPLHF
TRBV3-1/TRBV3-2	NA	TRBJ1-1	NA	TGTGCCAGCAGCCACGGGAGGACTGAAGCTTTCTTT	CASSHGRTEAFF
TRBV7-2	TRBD2	TRBJ2-1	NA	TGTGCCAGCAGCTCAGATCCTAGCGGGGGAAACATACTCTTC	CASSSDPSGGNILF
TRBV6-6	NA	TRBJ1-2	NA	TGTGCCAGCAGAGGCGCGGGGGTGGGGAGCTATGGCTACACCTTC	CASRGAGVGSYGYTF
TRBV19	NA	TRBJ2-5	NA	TGTGCCAGTAGTCCGCAGGGGACCGGGGAGACCCAGTACTTC	CASSPQGTGETQYF
TRBV7-9	TRBD2	TRBJ2-1	many	TGTGCCAGCAGCGACGGGACTAGCTCGTGGCATGAGCAGTTCTTC	CASSDGTSSWHEQFF
TRBV3-1/TRBV3-2	TRBD1	TRBJ1-4	NA	TGTGCCAGCAGCCAAGAAGACAGGGTCGAAAAACTGTTTTTT	CASSQEDRVEKLFF
TRBV7-2	TRBD2	TRBJ2-5	NA	TGTGCCAGCAGCTTGGCGACTAGCGGGGGGCAAGAGACCCAGTACTTC	CASSLATSGGQETQYF
TRBV11-2	NA	TRBJ1-1	NA	TGTGCCAGCAGCTTAAAGGACATTGCTGGGGTGGCTTTCTTT	CASSLKDIAGVAFF
TRBV11-3	TRBD2	TRBJ2-1	NA	TGTGCCAGCAGCTTAGGGGGACTAGCTTCCCATGAGCAGTTCTTC	CASSLGGLASHEQFF
TRBV28	NA	TRBJ1-1	NA	TGTGCCAGCAGTTTTCTCCTCTCCCTCAGGGATAGGGGCACTGAAGCTTTCTTT	CASSFLLSLRDRGTEAFF
TRBV4-3	NA	TRBJ2-3	NA	TGCGCCAGCAGCCAAGACCCTTCTAGCACAGATACGCAGTATTTT	CASSQDPSSTDTQYF